The table lists the clone carrying this TCR beta chain with many counts. Its antigen is currently unknown. These data originate in a study of glioma-infiltrating T cells. Study outcomes and limitations: Above-expected tissue-blood divergence occurred in all gliomas, most in low-grade ones. Very few CDR3 sequences were shared between tissue and blood.

TCR alpha and beta CDR3 regions were amplified from RNA using iRepertoire nested multiplex PCR. One-step reverse transcription and amplification started from around 100-400 ng of tissue mRNA or PBMC total RNA. TCRdb recomputed calls from the multiplex PCR reads with MiXCR, one row per CDR3 protein. The sample has tens of thousands of distinct CDR3 sequences; 23% are singletons. Losses at the gene ends were 6 bases for V and 0 bases for J; bases not matched to a gene: 8. Germline V gene data show CDR1 as MNHEY and CDR2 as SVGEGT. The CDR3 length is 16 residues. This chain joins TRBV6-2 or TRBV6-3 and TRBJ2-3, with 8 bases fitting TRBD2. The source is a human donor with low-grade glioma or glioblastoma, undergoing nonglioma brain surgery, or in good health (not recorded which). Sequenced material: glioma tissue, nonneoplastic brain tissue, or PBMCs (not recorded which). In nucleotides, the CDR3 is TGTGCCAGCAGATCAAAGCGGGAGTATAGCACAGATACGCAGTATTTT. This gives the protein CASRSKREYSTDTQYF.